The entry below gives a single T cell receptor (beta chain) sequence along with its context. CDR1 KGHSH and CDR2 LQKENI come from the germline V gene. With 4 bases removed from V and 3 bases from J, the gap between germline ends came to 13 bases. This CDR3 has 15 amino acids. These data belong to a study of blood T cell repertoires in COVID-19. Overall study: Specimens from acute and convalescent COVID-19 originated in the United States, Italy and Spain.

Method: immunoSEQ multiplex PCR; TCRdb's copy keeps in-frame clones and lacks some. The sample gives tens of thousands of clones, nearly 90% of which show up once; under 5% is in the top ten. The chain is built from TRBV18 and TRBJ2-1; TRBD2 might be the D (6 bases). This receptor was obtained from a man aged 55 to 69 with active COVID-19. The source material was peripheral blood. CDR3: CASSHRDSDYNEQFF. In nucleotides, the CDR3 is TGTGCCAGCTCACACCGGGACTCTGACTACAATGAGCAGTTCTTC.